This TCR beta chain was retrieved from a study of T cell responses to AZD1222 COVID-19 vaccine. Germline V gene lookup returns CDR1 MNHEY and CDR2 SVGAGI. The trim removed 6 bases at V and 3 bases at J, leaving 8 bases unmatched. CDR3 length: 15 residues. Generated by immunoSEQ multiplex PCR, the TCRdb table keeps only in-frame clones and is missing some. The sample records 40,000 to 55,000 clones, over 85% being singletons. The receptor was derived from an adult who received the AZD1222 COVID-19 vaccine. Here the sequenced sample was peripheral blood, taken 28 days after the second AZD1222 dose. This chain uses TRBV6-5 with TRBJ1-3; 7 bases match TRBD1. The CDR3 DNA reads TGTGCCAGCAGCCAAAACCGGGACAGTGGAAACACCATATATTTT. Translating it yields CASSQNRDSGNTIYF.